A selection of T cell receptor beta chains follows, all from one sample in a study of blood T cell repertoires in COVID-19. Repertoires were generated with immunoSEQ multiplex PCR, while TCRdb's copy carries only in-frame clones and drops some. In the table there are about 7,800 clones, more than 70% of which are singletons. Sequenced: peripheral blood. These receptors all come from a woman aged 55-69 years with active COVID-19. CDR3s leave out the opening cysteine and the closing phenylalanine or tryptophan. A D gene is named only where the DNA matches it firmly.

j_call	d_call	v_call	cdr3_aa
TRBJ1-1	TRBD1	TRBV28	ASSFRQGGDTEAF
TRBJ2-5	-	TRBV6-2/TRBV6-3	ASSYSKEGGETQY
TRBJ2-1	TRBD2	TRBV10-3	AISEAGTSGYNEQF
TRBJ2-5	-	TRBV21-1	ASRRGGVETQY
TRBJ2-5	-	TRBV28	ASSYEAGIMLTQY
TRBJ2-7	-	TRBV3-1/TRBV3-2	ASSLNRVSYEQY
TRBJ1-5	-	TRBV2	ASSGGIPNQPQH
TRBJ2-7	TRBD2	TRBV12-3/TRBV12-4	ASSGGGWNEQY
TRBJ1-5	-	TRBV6-2/TRBV6-3	ASSRGWGQPQH
TRBJ1-3	-	TRBV4-1	ASSANLGVSGNTIY
TRBJ1-1	TRBD1	TRBV5-4	ASSFGGGRVGSTEAF
TRBJ1-5	-	TRBV10-3	AISDRGWDQPQH
TRBJ2-7	-	TRBV3-1/TRBV3-2	ASSQVSEQY
TRBJ1-1	-	TRBV7-9	ASKIPGSFRPVDTEAF
TRBJ2-7	-	TRBV11-2	ASSLQGSSYEQY
TRBJ2-6	TRBD2	TRBV19	ASSALTSGGAGANVLT
TRBJ2-2	TRBD2	TRBV6-4	ASSATSGVAGELF
TRBJ1-1	TRBD1	TRBV18	ASSPTGGRRNTEAF
TRBJ1-1	-	TRBV19	ASRPAGSTEAF
TRBJ1-1	-	TRBV13	ASSLVDRLNTEAF
TRBJ1-2	-	TRBV6-1	ASSEPAPRDGYT
TRBJ2-7	-	TRBV10-3	AISEPPGAYEQY
TRBJ2-1	TRBD2	TRBV10-3	AISESASGAYNEQF
TRBJ2-6	-	TRBV3-1/TRBV3-2	ASSQDPVWSSGANVLT
TRBJ1-5	-	TRBV4-3	ASSLTAGSNQPQH
TRBJ1-1	TRBD1	TRBV5-5	ASRQTGGTEAF
TRBJ2-7	-	TRBV4-3	ASSQGPRSYEQY
TRBJ1-5	TRBD1	TRBV19	ASSIAGGSNQPQH
TRBJ2-7	TRBD2	TRBV7-9	ASSAGTSGWEQY
TRBJ2-6	-	TRBV4-1	ASSRTGTSTTGANVLT
TRBJ1-2	-	TRBV6-1	ASSDPGFYGYT
TRBJ2-5	TRBD1	TRBV2	ASRLPGGGKTQY
TRBJ2-7	-	TRBV27	ASSSQGPTYEQY
TRBJ1-5	TRBD1	TRBV7-9	ASSLADLDRGNQPQH